Listed here are 2 T cell receptor beta chains from one sample, sequenced in a study of shared clonotypes between healthy human individuals. Measured with immunoSEQ multiplex PCR; TCRdb has only the in-frame clones, and not every one. The sample has roughly 2.4 million clones, approximately 96% seen once. Material: naive CD4+ T cells sorted from blood. Subset: CD45RA+ positively selected. These receptors were taken from a man younger than 35 in good health.

This clone was seen just once. The chain employs TRBV10-3 and TRBJ2-1; TRBD1 agrees at 9 bases. The CDR3 sequence is 13 residues long. CDR1 is ENHRY and CDR2 is SYGVKD in the germline V gene. Germline trimming cut 5 bases from V and 7 bases from J; bases unmatched to any gene: 3. CDR3 coding DNA: TGTGCCATCAGTCTGGACAGGGGAAATGAGCAGTTCTTC. Protein product: CAISLDRGNEQFF.

This clone was picked up one time. The gene calls are TRBV4-1 and TRBJ2-3; 7 bases match TRBD2. J was trimmed by 5 bases and V by 5 bases; bases with no gene match: 13. Germline V gene data show CDR1 as MGHRA and CDR2 as YSYEKL. There are 16 residues in the CDR3. The CDR3 DNA is TGCGCCAGCAGCTCAAGTGATGCGGGAGCGATAGATACGCAGTATTTT. As protein: CASSSSDAGAIDTQYF.